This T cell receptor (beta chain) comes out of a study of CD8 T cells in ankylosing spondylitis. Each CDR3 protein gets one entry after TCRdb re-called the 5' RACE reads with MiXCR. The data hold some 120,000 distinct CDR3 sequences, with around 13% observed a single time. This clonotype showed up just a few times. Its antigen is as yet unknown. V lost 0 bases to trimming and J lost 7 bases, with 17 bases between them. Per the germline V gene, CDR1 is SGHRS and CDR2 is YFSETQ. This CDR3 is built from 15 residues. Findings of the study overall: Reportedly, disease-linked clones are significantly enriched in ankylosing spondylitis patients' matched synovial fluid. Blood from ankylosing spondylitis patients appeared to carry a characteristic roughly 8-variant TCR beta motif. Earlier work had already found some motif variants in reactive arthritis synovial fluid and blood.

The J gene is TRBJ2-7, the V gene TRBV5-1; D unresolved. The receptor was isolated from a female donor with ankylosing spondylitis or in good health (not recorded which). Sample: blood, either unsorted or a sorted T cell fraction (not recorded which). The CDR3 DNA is TGCGCCAGCAGCTTGGCTGCTTCCTCACTGGGGGAGCAGTACTTC. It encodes CASSLAASSLGEQYF.